Below, 29 T cell receptor beta chains from the same sample are listed, as sequenced in a study of tumor-infiltrating lymphocytes in localized non-small cell lung cancer. Produced via immunoSEQ multiplex PCR; TCRdb's table is partial and in-frame only. This sample has about 13,000 clones; 79% occur once, and the top ten carry about an eighth. The sample was lung tumor tissue. The receptors here all came from a human donor with non-small cell lung cancer.

This chain connects TRBV2 to TRBJ2-4; possibly TRBD2 for D (5 bases). Germline V gene sequence: CDR1 SNHLY, CDR2 FYNNEI. V gave up 1 base and J gave up 10 bases, with 11 bases separating them. The CDR3 spans 13 residues. CDR3 DNA: TGTGCCAGCAGTGAAGTCGAGGGAAGGATTCAGTACTTC. This translates into CASSEVEGRIQYF. The full variable domain, its missing parts supplied by reference TRBV2 and TRBJ2-4, is EPEVTQTPSHQVTQMGQEVILRCVPISNHLYFYWYRQILGQKVEFLVSFYNNEISEKSEIFDDQFSVERPDGSNFTLKIRSTKLEDSAMYFCASSEVEGRIQYFGAGTRLSVL.

The V and J genes are TRBV6-1 and TRBJ2-7; TRBD2 agrees at 9 bases. Germline CDR1 reads MNHNS; CDR2 reads SASEGT. The V segment lost 5 bases and the J segment 1 base; nucleotides outside the gene matches: 6. The CDR3 extends over 15 amino acids. This CDR3 reads CASSLAGGISYEQYF. CDR3 nucleotides: TGTGCCAGCAGTCTTGCGGGAGGGATATCCTACGAGCAGTACTTC.

J is TRBJ2-5 and V is TRBV15, with 7 nucleotides matching TRBD2. Germline loops: CDR1 LNHNV, CDR2 YYDKDF (reference sequence). CDR3 size: 14 residues. V was pared by 0 bases and J by 5 bases, with 3 bases of the junction left unmatched. CDR3 residues: CATSREVGGETQYF. DNA of the CDR3: TGTGCCACCAGCAGAGAGGTGGGAGGGGAGACCCAGTACTTC.

V and J are TRBV27 and TRBJ1-4; D perhaps matches TRBD1 (5 bases). The CDR3 runs to 16 residues. Deletions cut 3 bases from V and 0 bases from J, with 11 bases between. Germline lookup yields CDR1 MNHEY and CDR2 SMNVEV (reference sequence). CDR3 coding DNA: TGTGCCAGCAGTTTGACGACAGTTTCAACTAATGAAAAACTGTTTTTT. This gives the protein CASSLTTVSTNEKLFF.

This clone came up a few times. The J gene is TRBJ1-2, the V gene TRBV7-9; D gene uncertain. CDR1 and CDR2 (germline): SEHNR, FQNEAQ (reference sequence). The CDR3 is 15 residues long. Trimming pared 1 base from V and 8 bases from J, leaving 17 bases between. The CDR3 sequence is CASSLVELGYLGYTF. In nucleotides, the CDR3 is TGTGCCAGCAGCTTAGTAGAGTTAGGGTATTTGGGCTACACCTTC.

This clone was detected once. This chain joins TRBV9 and TRBJ2-7; tentatively, D is TRBD1 (5 bases). Germline lookup yields CDR1 SGDLS and CDR2 YYNGEE. The ends were cut back, 4 bases at V and 1 base at J, with 21 bases in the middle. The CDR3 has 17 amino acids. Here the CDR3 DNA reads TGTGCCAGCAGCCCCTACTCCGGGTCAGGGTTGTCCTACGAGCAGTACTTC. This gives the protein CASSPYSGSGLSYEQYF. Full variable domain (rest looked up from reference TRBV9 and TRBJ2-7): DSGVTQTPKHLITATGQRVTLRCSPRSGDLSVYWYQQSLDQGLQFLIQYYNGEERAKGNILERFSAQQFPDLHSELNLSSLELGDSALYFCASSPYSGSGLSYEQYFGPGTRLTVT.

This chain connects TRBV2 to TRBJ1-1; possible D gene TRBD1, 5 bases. This CDR3 comprises 14 residues. The V end lost 2 bases, the J end lost 5 bases, and 12 bases lay between the germline ends. Per germline, CDR1 SNHLY and CDR2 FYNNEI. The chain's CDR3 is CASSELWGRTEAFF. The CDR3 nucleotides are TGTGCCAGCAGTGAACTTTGGGGGAGGACTGAAGCTTTCTTT.

The chain recombines TRBV11-2 with TRBJ1-6, with D possibly being TRBD1 (6 bases). Germline CDR1 reads SGHAT; CDR2 reads FQNNGV. The CDR3 extends over 13 amino acids. Trimming removed 2 bases from V and 10 bases from J, with 9 bases in between. Written as DNA, the CDR3 is TGTGCCAGCAGCTTAAGGGGGATCTCACCCCTCCACTTT. Amino acids: CASSLRGISPLHF.

The chain couples TRBV10-3 to TRBJ2-2, with TRBD1 matching 7 bases. The V segment lost 11 bases and the J segment 3 bases; nucleotides outside the gene matches: 6. The CDR3 runs 13 residues. CDR1 is ENHRY and CDR2 is SYGVKD in the germline V gene. The CDR3 sequence: CASTGDYTGELFF. The CDR3 DNA reads as TGTGCCTCAACAGGGGATTACACCGGGGAGCTGTTTTTT.

This rearrangement joins TRBV5-1 to TRBJ2-5; TRBD1 aligns across 7 bases. The CDR3 loop spans 14 amino acids. V lost 0 bases, J lost 1 base, and 0 bases stayed unmatched. Germline assignment: CDR1 SGHRS and CDR2 YFSETQ. The DNA for the CDR3 is TGCGCCAGCAGCTTGGACAGGGGCCAAGAGACCCAGTACTTC. It yields the protein CASSLDRGQETQYF.

In this sample, this clone turned up a few times. This chain joins TRBV7-9 and TRBJ1-1; unclear D gene. Germline V gene sequence: CDR1 SEHNR, CDR2 FQNEAQ (reference sequence). The CDR3 runs 12 residues. V gave up 5 bases and J gave up 6 bases, with 10 bases separating them. CDR3 in DNA: TGTGCCAGCAGCCCACATATGGCTGAAGCTTTCTTT. Amino acids: CASSPHMAEAFF.

The gene calls are TRBV5-1 and TRBJ1-6, with a tentative D call TRBD1 (6 bases). Trimming took off 2 bases at V and 10 bases at J, with 13 bases between the two ends. CDR3 length: 14 amino acids. Germline CDR1 reads SGHRS; CDR2 reads YFSETQ. CDR3 sequence: CASSFGGRTSPLHF. The CDR3 DNA is TGCGCCAGCAGCTTTGGGGGCCGCACCTCACCCCTCCACTTT. The full variable domain, completed using reference TRBV5-1 and TRBJ1-6, is KAGVTQTPRYLIKTRGQQVTLSCSPISGHRSVSWYQQTPGQGLQFLFEYFSETQRNKGNFPGRFSGRQFSNSRSEMNVSTLELGDSALYLCASSFGGRTSPLHFGNGTRLTVT.

The chain is built from TRBV18 and TRBJ1-6; 7 bases match TRBD1. V was clipped by 3 bases and J by 11 bases; unmatched bases: 4. This CDR3 is 13 amino acids long. Germline-derived CDR1 and CDR2 are KGHSH and LQKENI. DNA for the CDR3: TGTGCCAGCTCACCCGGACAGGACCCACCCCTCCACTTT. It is translated as CASSPGQDPPLHF.

The rearrangement joins TRBV5-1 to TRBJ2-7; D perhaps matches TRBD1 (7 bases). CDR1 and CDR2 from the germline V gene are SGHRS and YFSETQ. Trimming took off 0 bases at V and 5 bases at J, with 18 bases between the two ends. This CDR3 has 16 amino acids. For the CDR3, the DNA is TGCGCCAGCAGCTTGGCCTACAGGGGAGGTTCGGACGAGCAGTACTTC. As protein: CASSLAYRGGSDEQYF.

The count of this clone is one. V is TRBV5-4 and J is TRBJ1-2; D is unresolved. The CDR3 is made up of 14 amino acids. Germline V gives CDR1 SGHNT, CDR2 YYREEE (reference sequence). V dropped 0 bases and J dropped 3 bases, with 9 bases sitting between them. Here the CDR3 reads CASSLVGQYYGYTF. CDR3 bases: TGTGCCAGCAGCTTGGTCGGCCAGTACTATGGCTACACCTTC.

The V call is TRBV19, the J call TRBJ2-7; no definite D call. The germline V gene has CDR1 LNHDA and CDR2 SQIVND (reference sequence). The CDR3 contains 14 residues. Between the trimmed V and J ends, which lost 1 base and 1 base, there was a span of 8 bases. Written as DNA, the CDR3 is TGTGCCAGTAGTATAGTATTGGCATCCTACGAGCAGTACTTC. Protein: CASSIVLASYEQYF.

The chain's CDR3 is CASRGVGNEQFF. DNA for the CDR3: TGTGCCAGCAGGGGGGTTGGCAATGAGCAGTTCTTC. The rearrangement links TRBV6-6 to TRBJ2-1, with D perhaps being TRBD1 or TRBD2 (5 bases each). This CDR3 has 12 residues. Trimming removed 6 bases from V and 6 bases from J, with 9 bases in between. The germline CDR1 and CDR2 sequences are MNHNY and SVGAGI (reference sequence).

This clone was observed once. The rearrangement links TRBV5-1 to TRBJ2-3; 7 nucleotides line up with TRBD2. The germline CDR1 and CDR2 sequences are SGHRS and YFSETQ. V dropped 2 bases and J dropped 2; count of bases not matched to a gene: 8. The CDR3 runs 16 residues. The CDR3, as DNA: TGCGCCAGCAGCTTAACGGGGGGAACTTTCACAGATACGCAGTATTTT. The encoded protein is CASSLTGGTFTDTQYF. Drawing the rest from reference TRBV5-1 and TRBJ2-3, the complete variable domain is KAGVTQTPRYLIKTRGQQVTLSCSPISGHRSVSWYQQTPGQGLQFLFEYFSETQRNKGNFPGRFSGRQFSNSRSEMNVSTLELGDSALYLCASSLTGGTFTDTQYFGPGTRLTVL.

The J gene is TRBJ2-3, the V gene TRBV5-4; 13 nucleotides line up with TRBD2. The length of the CDR3 is 16 residues. V trimming: 3 bases; J trimming: 3 bases; junction bases outside the gene matches: 4. Germline V gives CDR1 SGHNT, CDR2 YYREEE (reference sequence). DNA of the CDR3: TGTGCCAGCAGCTGGGGACTAGCGGGGAAAACAGATACGCAGTATTTT. This encodes CASSWGLAGKTDTQYF.

The rearrangement uses TRBV9 and TRBJ2-7; TRBD1 matches 9 bases. Germline CDR1 is SGDLS and CDR2 is YYNGEE. The CDR3 loop spans 15 amino acids. With 2 bases clipped from V and 3 bases from J, the junction kept 6 bases outside the gene matches. CDR3 DNA sequence: TGTGCCAGCAGCGTTTCCGGGACAGGGCTCTACGAGCAGTACTTC. It codes for CASSVSGTGLYEQYF.

In its sample, this clone was seen a few times. The chain links TRBV5-1 to TRBJ1-6; D call uncertain. The CDR3 extends over 14 amino acids. Trimming stripped 0 bases from V and 4 bases from J, with 5 bases between. Germline lookup yields CDR1 SGHRS and CDR2 YFSETQ. The DNA of the CDR3 is TGCGCCAGCAGCTTGGAGGCTTATAATTCACCCCTCCACTTT. It codes for CASSLEAYNSPLHF.

This sequence joins TRBV9 and TRBJ2-3, with a weak D call TRBD2 (8 bases). Germline-derived CDR1 and CDR2 are SGDLS and YYNGEE. CDR3 length equals 16 residues. The V and J ends lost 4 bases and 1 base respectively, with 16 bases between them. CDR3 region: CASSTREGAGTDTQYF. The CDR3, as DNA: TGTGCCAGCAGCACCCGGGAGGGGGCGGGCACAGATACGCAGTATTTT.

This clone is a singleton in its sample. The chain employs TRBV28 and TRBJ1-1; 11 bases line up with TRBD1. Germline loops: CDR1 MDHEN, CDR2 SYDVKM. The CDR3 runs 16 residues. The trim removed 3 bases at V and 0 bases at J, leaving 3 bases unmatched. The chain's CDR3 is CASSLVGQGVNTEAFF. Written as DNA, the CDR3 is TGTGCCAGCAGTTTGGTGGGACAGGGGGTGAACACTGAAGCTTTCTTT.

V usage is TRBV7-2 and J usage is TRBJ1-1; no reliable D call. The CDR3 extends over 18 amino acids. Trimming pared 0 bases from V and 0 bases from J, leaving 17 bases between. CDR1 is SGHTA, CDR2 FQGNSA, per germline. CDR3 bases: TGTGCCAGCAGCTTAGCGACCAGCGGGCCGCTCATGAACACTGAAGCTTTCTTT. Encoded protein: CASSLATSGPLMNTEAFF.

The chain recombines TRBV19 with TRBJ1-2; D may be TRBD1 (5 bases). This CDR3 is built from 15 residues. Trimming pared 4 bases from V and 1 base from J, leaving 13 bases between. The V gene's germline CDR1 is LNHDA and CDR2 SQIVND (reference sequence). CDR3 sequence (DNA): TGTGCCAGTAGTAGCGCCCGGGACTTTAACTATGGCTACACCTTC. Protein: CASSSARDFNYGYTF.

This chain uses TRBV2 with TRBJ2-7, with 10 bases aligning to TRBD2. The germline gives CDR1 SNHLY, CDR2 FYNNEI. CDR3 length: 14 residues. Trimming took 2 bases from V and 6 from J; bases not matched to a gene: 4. This CDR3 is CASSEIAGGSEQYF. DNA of the CDR3: TGTGCCAGCAGTGAAATAGCGGGAGGTAGCGAGCAGTACTTC.

The chain uses TRBV4-3 and TRBJ2-7; TRBD1 matches at 9 bases. The CDR3 contains 15 residues. After removal of 5 bases from V and 5 bases from J, the junction contained 10 bases not matched to a gene. Germline lookup yields CDR1 LGHNA and CDR2 YSLEER. In DNA form, the CDR3 reads TGCGCCAGCAGCAGAAACCGGGACAGGGCCCACGAGCAGTACTTC. This gives the protein CASSRNRDRAHEQYF.

CDR3 sequence: CASSARMNTEAFF. DNA of the CDR3: TGTGCCAGCAGTGCCAGGATGAACACTGAAGCTTTCTTT. The J gene is TRBJ1-1, the V gene TRBV6-1; D is unresolved. Germline values: CDR1 MNHNS, CDR2 SASEGT. V shed 4 bases and J shed 0 bases, with 6 bases lying between them. The CDR3 has 13 amino acids.

V is TRBV11-2 and J is TRBJ1-1, with D tentatively TRBD1 (6 bases). This CDR3 has 15 residues. V lost 1 base and J lost 7, with 16 bases in between. Per germline, CDR1 SGHAT and CDR2 FQNNGV. CDR3 amino acids: CASSLGIAGTNEAFF. The CDR3 DNA reads as TGTGCCAGCAGCTTAGGTATAGCCGGGACAAATGAAGCTTTCTTT.